These 27 T cell receptor beta chains originate from one sample sequenced in a study of blood T cells in healthy people across ages. For the second PCR, which ran for roughly 7 to 11 cycles, a sample-barcoded 5' primer and a J-beta primer mix were used. TCRdb recomputed calls from the 5' RACE reads with MiXCR, one row per CDR3 protein. Of approximately 800,000 distinct CDR3 sequences listed, 58% were seen once; the top ten hold around 22%. The sequenced sample was blood. These receptor sequences come from a man under 40 in good health.

This clonotype occurred a few times. The chain recombines TRBV10-3 with TRBJ1-2; TRBD1 agrees at 12 bases. With V trimmed by 3 bases and J by 3 bases, 14 bases remained unmatched. This CDR3 has 19 amino acids. Per germline, CDR1 ENHRY and CDR2 SYGVKD. CDR3 amino acids: CAISDLRSGQGAQDYGYTF. DNA of the CDR3: TGTGCCATCAGTGATTTGAGGTCGGGACAGGGGGCTCAGGACTATGGCTACACCTTC.

This clonotype was counted ten times or more. This rearrangement joins TRBV28 to TRBJ1-2; the D is unclear. This CDR3 is 14 amino acids long. Per the germline V gene, CDR1 is MDHEN and CDR2 is SYDVKM. Trimming took off 3 bases at V and 5 bases at J, with 13 bases between the two ends. The CDR3 loop reads CASSFRPREYGYTF. Written as DNA, the CDR3 is TGTGCCAGCAGTTTTCGTCCCCGTGAATATGGCTACACCTTC.

This chain joins TRBV7-2 and TRBJ2-7, with TRBD2 matching 8 bases. The CDR3 is made up of 14 amino acids. Per germline, CDR1 SGHTA and CDR2 FQGNSA. The J segment lost 3 bases and the V segment lost 2 bases, leaving 3 bases of the junction unmatched. CDR3: CASSLRGGYYEQYF. CDR3 DNA sequence: TGTGCCAGCAGCTTACGGGGGGGATACTACGAGCAGTACTTC.

The chain joins TRBV2 to TRBJ2-5; possible D gene TRBD1, 5 bases. The J call is doubtful: the DNA matches TRBJ2-7 better. CDR1 SNHLY and CDR2 FYNNEI come from the germline V gene. This CDR3 has 16 residues. CDR3 bases: TGTGCCAGCAGGGAGTATATGACAGACCATTCCTACGAGCAGTACTTC. This codes for CASREYMTDHSYEQYF.

V usage is TRBV10-3 and J usage is TRBJ2-6, with D maybe TRBD2 (6 bases). With 4 bases removed from V and 2 bases from J, the gap between germline ends came to 9 bases. The CDR3 is made up of 15 amino acids. The V gene's germline CDR1 is ENHRY and CDR2 SYGVKD. CDR3 DNA: TGTGCCATCAGTGTGGGGGGAGCTGGGGCCAACGTCCTGACTTTC. Amino acid sequence: CAISVGGAGANVLTF.

V is TRBV7-9 and J is TRBJ2-5, with D unresolved. Per germline, CDR1 SEHNR and CDR2 FQNEAQ (reference sequence). The CDR3 contains 15 residues. Trimming cost V 1 base and J 0 bases, with 9 bases left between them. The CDR3 DNA sequence: TGTGCCAGCAGCTTAGGCTGGGGATACCAAGAGACCCAGTACTTC. Its translation is CASSLGWGYQETQYF.

This rearrangement joins TRBV10-3 to TRBJ2-4; 7 bases match TRBD1. The closer fit of TRBJ2-7 to the DNA end suggests the J call may be wrong. CDR3 length: 13 residues. CDR1 and CDR2 from the germline V gene are ENHRY and SYGVKD. The DNA for the CDR3 is TGTGCCATACGGACAGGCTCGCTCTACGAGCAGTACTTC. Protein: CAIRTGSLYEQYF.

There are a few counts of this clonotype. J is TRBJ2-2 and V is TRBV13; D unresolved. Trimming stripped 0 bases from V and 7 bases from J, with 3 bases between. CDR1 PRHDT and CDR2 FYEKMQ come from the germline V gene (reference sequence). The CDR3 spans 12 residues. The CDR3 region is CASSLGVGELFF. CDR3 DNA sequence: TGTGCCAGCAGCTTAGGGGTCGGGGAGCTGTTTTTT.

At least ten counts were recorded for this clonotype. V gene TRBV6-5 combines with J gene TRBJ2-7, with D perhaps matching TRBD2 (5 bases). V was shortened by 6 bases and J by 3 bases, with 9 bases between the two germline ends. The germline CDR1 and CDR2 sequences are MNHEY and SVGAGI. This CDR3 is built from 12 residues. CDR3 nucleotide sequence: TGTGCCAGCAGCTCCCGGGGCTACGAGCAGTACTTC. It yields the protein CASSSRGYEQYF.

The rearrangement links TRBV5-5 to TRBJ1-4; 7 bases match TRBD1. Germline loops: CDR1 SGHKS, CDR2 YYEKEE (reference sequence). V lost 4 bases to trimming and J lost 0 bases; unmatched junction nucleotides: 6. The length of the CDR3 is 16 residues. The CDR3 nucleotides are TGTGCCAGCAGCCCCAGGGGGTCTACAACTAATGAAAAACTGTTTTTT. This sequence encodes CASSPRGSTTNEKLFF.

This sequence joins TRBV7-3 and TRBJ1-2; 8 nucleotides align to TRBD1. This CDR3 comprises 13 residues. The ends lost 5 bases at V and 8 bases at J; junction bases unmatched: 7. Per germline, CDR1 SGHTA and CDR2 FQGTGA. CDR3 sequence reads: CASSQQTGDGYTF. For the CDR3, the DNA is TGTGCCAGCAGCCAGCAGACAGGGGACGGCTACACCTTC. Variable domain in full (rest from reference TRBV7-3 and TRBJ1-2): GAGVSQTPSNKVTEKGKYVELRCDPISGHTALYWYRQSLGQGPEFLIYFQGTGAADDSGLPNDRFFAVRPEGSVSTLKIQRTERGDSAVYLCASSQQTGDGYTFGSGTRLTVV.

V gene TRBV29-1 combines with J gene TRBJ2-7; TRBD1 might be the D (6 bases). There are 13 residues in the CDR3. The germline V and J ends were trimmed by 7 bases and 0 bases, with 13 bases remaining between them. Germline loops: CDR1 SQVTM, CDR2 ANQGSEA. The DNA of the CDR3 is TGCAGCGCTGGGACACCAAACTCCTACGAGCAGTACTTC. Amino acid sequence: CSAGTPNSYEQYF.

This clonotype came up a few times. The chain has TRBV7-2 and TRBJ1-2; TRBD1 agrees at 7 bases. V lost 1 base and J lost 5; bases outside the gene matches: 1. The CDR3 runs to 13 residues. Per germline, CDR1 SGHTA and CDR2 FQGNSA. Written as DNA, the CDR3 is TGTGCCAGCAGCTTAGAGACAGGGTATGGCTACACCTTC. This codes for CASSLETGYGYTF.

This clonotype was counted only a few times. The CDR3 sequence: CASSNLSGASTDTQYF. The CDR3 DNA reads as TGTGCCAGCAGCAACCTTAGCGGAGCTAGCACAGATACGCAGTATTTT. V and J are TRBV21-1 and TRBJ2-3; no check of the table's D call, TRBD2, against the DNA was made. TRBV21-1 is reported as a pseudogene. The CDR3 loop spans 16 amino acids.

This clonotype occurred a few times. The chain uses TRBV20-1 and TRBJ2-5, with a possible D match to TRBD2 (6 bases). There are 16 residues in the CDR3. In germline, CDR1 is DFQATT, CDR2 SNEGSKA (reference sequence). V was trimmed by 5 bases and J by 4 bases, leaving 23 bases between them. The CDR3: CSAATQNLGGLETQYF. The CDR3 region has the DNA TGCAGTGCTGCCACCCAAAATTTGGGGGGTTTAGAGACCCAGTACTTC.

This chain joins TRBV7-9 and TRBJ1-1; D is undetermined. Germline CDR1 is SEHNR and CDR2 is FQNEAQ (reference sequence). V lost 5 bases and J lost 4, with 14 bases in between. This CDR3 contains 14 residues. CDR3 region: CASSPHRVSTEAFF. The CDR3 nucleotides are TGTGCCAGCAGCCCGCACAGAGTTAGCACTGAAGCTTTCTTT. The full variable domain, with the rest looked up from reference TRBV7-9 and TRBJ1-1, is DTGVSQNPRHKITKRGQNVTFRCDPISEHNRLYWYRQTLGQGPEFLTYFQNEAQLEKSRLLSDRFSAERPKGSFSTLEIQRTEQGDSAMYLCASSPHRVSTEAFFGQGTRLTVV.

This sequence joins TRBV7-9 and TRBJ2-5; D call uncertain. Gene TRBJ2-7 matches the end of the DNA better, so the J call may be wrong. CDR1 is SEHNR and CDR2 is FQNEAQ in the germline V gene (reference sequence). The CDR3 totals 15 residues. CDR3 sequence reads: CASSSTRYRWDEQYF. The CDR3, as DNA: TGTGCCAGCAGCTCTACCCGTTACCGGTGGGACGAGCAGTACTTC.

This clonotype was counted a few times. The chain uses TRBV10-3 and TRBJ2-1; TRBD2 aligns across 7 bases. The J segment lost 5 bases and the V segment lost 0 bases, leaving 10 bases of the junction unmatched. The CDR3 has 17 residues. The germline CDR1 and CDR2 sequences are ENHRY and SYGVKD. CDR3 region: CAISESPGLQPNNEQFF. The CDR3 DNA reads TGTGCCATCAGTGAGTCCCCGGGACTACAACCGAACAATGAGCAGTTCTTC.

This chain connects TRBV5-1 to TRBJ1-1, with 7 bases aligning to TRBD1. CDR3 length equals 13 residues. V dropped 4 bases and J dropped 6; count of bases not matched to a gene: 6. Germline V gene lookup returns CDR1 SGHRS and CDR2 YFSETQ. The CDR3 sequence: CASSTTGAAEAFF. The DNA of the CDR3 is TGCGCCAGCAGCACAACAGGGGCTGCTGAAGCTTTCTTT.

The table lists this clonotype with a count of one. This chain connects TRBV7-2 to TRBJ2-1; 7 bases are shared with TRBD2. CDR1 and CDR2 (germline): SGHTA, FQGNSA. CDR3 length: 17 amino acids. J was trimmed by 0 bases and V by 0 bases; bases with no gene match: 5. CDR3 protein: CASSLAPAGFSYNEQFF. The CDR3 region has the DNA TGTGCCAGCAGCTTAGCGCCAGCGGGGTTCTCCTACAATGAGCAGTTCTTC.

The gene calls are TRBV3-1 and TRBJ2-4, with TRBD2 identical over 7 bases. Germline CDR1 is LGHDT and CDR2 is YNNKEL (reference sequence). Trimming took 3 bases from V and 6 from J; bases not matched to a gene: 14. The CDR3 loop spans 17 amino acids. The chain's CDR3 is CASSHARGLVVRNIQYF. The CDR3 DNA reads as TGTGCCAGCAGCCACGCCCGCGGACTAGTCGTTAGAAACATTCAGTACTTC.

In its sample, this clonotype was seen a few times. The chain is built from TRBV7-2 and TRBJ2-3; D possibly corresponds to TRBD1 (5 bases). The CDR3 length is 14 residues. Germline lookup yields CDR1 SGHTA and CDR2 FQGNSA. Deletions cut 5 bases from V and 4 bases from J, with 13 bases between. The CDR3 DNA sequence: TGTGCCAGCAGCCTTAGCAGGGCCGCAGATACGCAGTATTTT. Translated: CASSLSRAADTQYF.

V gene TRBV29-1 combines with J gene TRBJ2-1, with D possibly being TRBD1 (6 bases). Deletions cut 1 base from V and 13 bases from J, with 29 bases between. The CDR3 sequence is 17 residues long. Germline CDR1 is SQVTM and CDR2 is ANQGSEA. CDR3 amino acids: CSVEGDPGQGIQETQFF. The CDR3 DNA reads TGCAGCGTTGAAGGTGATCCCGGTCAGGGGATTCAAGAGACCCAGTTCTTC.

The chain carries TRBV3-1 and TRBJ2-5; 7 bases fit TRBD1. The J call is doubtful: the DNA matches TRBJ2-7 better. The germline gives CDR1 LGHDT, CDR2 YNNKEL (reference sequence). The CDR3 is made up of 15 amino acids. As DNA, the CDR3 is TGTGCCAGCAGCCAAACCGGGACAGAACCCTACGAGCAGTACTTC. This translates into CASSQTGTEPYEQYF.

This clonotype was counted between two and nine times. The genes are TRBV20-1 and TRBJ1-2; perhaps TRBD1 as D (6 bases). This CDR3 has 14 residues. CDR1 is DFQATT and CDR2 is SNEGSKA in the germline V gene (reference sequence). V shed 1 base and J shed 6 bases, with 15 bases lying between them. The CDR3 loop is CSARGDTGIHGYTF. The CDR3 region has the DNA TGCAGTGCTAGAGGCGATACAGGGATCCATGGCTACACCTTC.

The chain links TRBV12-3 or TRBV12-4 to TRBJ1-5; 8 nucleotides align to TRBD1. The CDR3 length is 17 residues. V shed 3 bases and J 6 bases; nucleotides not matched to a gene: 13. In DNA form, the CDR3 reads TGTGCCAGCAGTTTTATATCAGGGGGCGCTTCCGGTCAGCCCCAGCATTTT. Amino acid sequence: CASSFISGGASGQPQHF.

This chain links TRBV11-2 with TRBJ2-7; 9 nucleotides match TRBD2. The closer fit of TRBJ2-5 to the DNA end suggests the J call may be wrong. Germline CDR1 reads SGHAT; CDR2 reads FQNNGV. The CDR3 extends over 17 amino acids. In DNA, the CDR3 is TGTGCCAGCAGCTCTCGCTCACTACGAGCGGGAGGAGTGACCCAGTACTTC. Residues: CASSSRSLRAGGVTQYF.